What follows are 14 T cell receptor beta chains derived from one specimen sequenced in a study of blood T cell repertoires in COVID-19. The data were produced by immunoSEQ multiplex PCR, yet TCRdb's version contains in-frame clones alone and is incomplete. The sample yields about 180,000 clones, around 86% seen once. Source material: PBMCs or T cells enriched from blood (not recorded which). The receptors were sampled from a woman in her 30s who had recovered from COVID-19.

The J gene is TRBJ1-2, the V gene TRBV7-9, with TRBD1 as a possible D gene (5 bases). From germline, CDR1 is SEHNR and CDR2 FQNEAQ (reference sequence). V lost 5 bases, J lost 6 bases, and 16 bases lay in between. The CDR3 runs 14 residues. The DNA for the CDR3 is TGTGCCAGCAGCCCCCGTGGGGGGAAGGATGGCTACACCTTC. It codes for CASSPRGGKDGYTF.

The CDR3 is CASSALAGGSYNEQFF. In DNA, the CDR3 is TGCGCCAGCAGCGCTCTAGCGGGAGGCTCCTACAATGAGCAGTTCTTC. The rearrangement uses TRBV4-1 and TRBJ2-1, with 11 bases identical to TRBD2. Germline V gene lookup returns CDR1 MGHRA and CDR2 YSYEKL. CDR3 length: 16 residues. The junction had 3 bases not matched to a gene; V was cut back by 5 bases and J by 0 bases.

The V gene is TRBV7-9, the J gene TRBJ2-1, with 10 bases fitting TRBD2. The V segment lost 5 bases and the J segment 6 bases; nucleotides outside the gene matches: 13. The CDR3 length is 17 residues. Per germline, CDR1 SEHNR and CDR2 FQNEAQ (reference sequence). This CDR3 is CASSRLAIAGGSNEQFF. DNA of the CDR3: TGTGCCAGCAGCCGTCTTGCGATAGCGGGAGGCTCCAATGAGCAGTTCTTC. Variable domain in full (rest from reference TRBV7-9 and TRBJ2-1): DTGVSQNPRHKITKRGQNVTFRCDPISEHNRLYWYRQTLGQGPEFLTYFQNEAQLEKSRLLSDRFSAERPKGSFSTLEIQRTEQGDSAMYLCASSRLAIAGGSNEQFFGPGTRLTVL.

This clone has more than one count but fewer than ten. The chain carries TRBV5-1 and TRBJ2-3; 7 bases line up with TRBD2. The CDR3 sequence is 16 residues long. CDR1 is SGHRS, CDR2 YFSETQ, per germline. With 0 bases clipped from V and 1 base from J, the junction kept 5 bases outside the gene matches. The DNA of the CDR3 is TGCGCCAGCAGCTTGGGGCTAGCGGTAGGCACAGATACGCAGTATTTT. Amino acids: CASSLGLAVGTDTQYF.

CDR3 DNA: TGTGCCAGCAGTTTATCAGGCGTACAAGCCTACGAGCAGTACTTC. Its protein product is CASSLSGVQAYEQYF. The rearrangement links TRBV28 to TRBJ2-7; no clear D gene. The CDR3 extends over 15 amino acids. CDR1 MDHEN and CDR2 SYDVKM come from the germline V gene. The germline V and J ends were trimmed by 1 base and 2 bases, with 12 bases remaining between them.

This sequence joins TRBV27 and TRBJ2-2; 10 nucleotides line up with TRBD2. CDR3 length: 15 residues. Per the germline V gene, CDR1 is MNHEY and CDR2 is SMNVEV (reference sequence). Germline trimming cut 8 bases from V and 7 bases from J; bases unmatched to any gene: 10. The CDR3 protein is CASGLLAGRDGELFF. The CDR3 DNA reads as TGTGCCAGCGGATTACTAGCGGGAAGGGACGGGGAGCTGTTTTTT.

The chain has TRBV19 and TRBJ1-2; perhaps TRBD1 as D (5 bases). In germline, CDR1 is LNHDA, CDR2 SQIVND (reference sequence). Trimming took 3 bases from V and 1 from J, leaving 12 bases between them. The CDR3 spans 15 residues. CDR3 nucleotides: TGTGCCAGTAGTATCCGTTGGCAGGGTAACTATGGCTACACCTTC. Translated, it gives CASSIRWQGNYGYTF.

V and J are TRBV5-1 and TRBJ1-4; 9 bases line up with TRBD1. With 0 bases clipped from V and 3 bases from J, the junction kept 6 bases outside the gene matches. From germline, CDR1 is SGHRS and CDR2 YFSETQ. This CDR3 has 17 amino acids. CDR3 region: CASSLAGQGTPNEKLFF. DNA of the CDR3: TGCGCCAGCAGCTTGGCGGGACAGGGAACACCTAATGAAAAACTGTTTTTT.

The chain employs TRBV7-7 and TRBJ1-4; TRBD1 matches at 9 bases. Germline CDR1 is SSHAT and CDR2 is FNYEAQ (reference sequence). The CDR3 has 13 amino acids. J lost 8 bases, V lost 3 bases, and 1 base had no gene match. CDR3 region: CASSLGQGEKLFF. In DNA, the CDR3 is TGTGCCAGCAGCTTGGGACAGGGCGAAAAACTGTTTTTT.

The chain is built from TRBV6-5 and TRBJ2-3; a possible D gene is TRBD2 (7 bases). V was clipped by 7 bases and J by 4 bases, with 18 bases between them. This CDR3 comprises 15 residues. From germline, CDR1 is MNHEY and CDR2 SVGAGI. The CDR3 region has the DNA TGTGCCAGCAACTTAAGGGGGGGTTCGGCAGATACGCAGTATTTT. It encodes CASNLRGGSADTQYF.

The gene calls are TRBV7-8 and TRBJ1-6; 7 bases are shared with TRBD1. The trim removed 1 base at V and 9 bases at J, leaving 3 bases unmatched. This CDR3 comprises 14 residues. CDR1 SGHVS and CDR2 FQNEAQ come from the germline V gene. The CDR3 nucleotides are TGTGCCAGCAGCTTAGTTCACAGGGGTTCACCCCTCCACTTT. As protein: CASSLVHRGSPLHF.

This clone was seen only once. This rearrangement joins TRBV28 to TRBJ1-5; no clear D. V shed 5 bases and J shed 1 base, with 18 bases lying between them. CDR3 length: 17 amino acids. Germline lookup yields CDR1 MDHEN and CDR2 SYDVKM. The DNA of the CDR3 is TGTGCCAGCAGTCCGCAGGTGACGAAGAAGAGCAATCAGCCCCAGCATTTT. As protein: CASSPQVTKKSNQPQHF.

The chain uses TRBV27 and TRBJ1-5; no clear D gene. Germline values: CDR1 MNHEY, CDR2 SMNVEV (reference sequence). With 0 bases removed from V and 4 bases from J, the gap between germline ends came to 10 bases. This CDR3 contains 15 residues. In DNA form, the CDR3 reads TGTGCCAGCAGTTTATCGATGGAACTAAATCAGCCCCAGCATTTT. Translated: CASSLSMELNQPQHF.

The chain links TRBV7-9 to TRBJ1-2, with D possibly being TRBD1 (6 bases). Trimming took off 5 bases at V and 5 bases at J, with 18 bases between the two ends. This CDR3 is built from 15 residues. From germline, CDR1 is SEHNR and CDR2 FQNEAQ (reference sequence). The CDR3 bases are TGTGCCAGCAGCGCTAACCGGGACACCAAATATGGCTACACCTTC. It encodes CASSANRDTKYGYTF.